This TCR beta chain stems from a study of OX40 agonist ivuxolimab in advanced cancers. Whole-study context: Patients got intravenous ivuxolimab at 0.01 to 10 mg/kg every 2 weeks.

CDR1 is SGHRS, CDR2 YFSETQ, per germline. The junction had 3 bases not matched to a gene; V was cut back by 4 bases and J by 0 bases. The CDR3 covers 15 residues. Profiled with immunoSEQ multiplex PCR; TCRdb holds only in-frame clones, not every one. The table lists about 35,000 clones, roughly 89% of them singletons, with less than 2% in the top ten. The clonotype originates from an adult with an advanced solid tumor such as melanoma, head and neck, liver or kidney cancer. The sequencing here drew on CD4+ or CD8+ T cells sorted from blood, taken in a trial of the OX40 agonist ivuxolimab. This chain joins TRBV5-1 and TRBJ2-1; TRBD1 agrees at 8 bases. The DNA for the CDR3 is TGCGCCAGCAGCGAGGGACAGGTCTCCTACAATGAGCAGTTCTTC. This encodes CASSEGQVSYNEQFF.